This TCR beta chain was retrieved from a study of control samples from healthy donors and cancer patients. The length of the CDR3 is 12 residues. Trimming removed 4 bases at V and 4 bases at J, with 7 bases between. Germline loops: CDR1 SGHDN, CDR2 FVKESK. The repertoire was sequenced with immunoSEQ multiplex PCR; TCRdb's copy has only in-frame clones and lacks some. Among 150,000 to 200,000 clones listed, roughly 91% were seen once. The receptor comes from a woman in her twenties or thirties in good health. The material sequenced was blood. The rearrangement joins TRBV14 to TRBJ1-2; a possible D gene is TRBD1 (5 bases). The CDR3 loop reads CASSPQGYGYTF. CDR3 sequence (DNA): TGTGCCAGCAGCCCTCAGGGCTATGGCTACACCTTC. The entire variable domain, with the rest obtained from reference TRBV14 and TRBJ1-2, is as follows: EAGVTQFPSHSVIEKGQTVTLRCDPISGHDNLYWYRRVMGKEIKFLLHFVKESKQDESGMPNNRFLAERTGGTYSTLKVQPAELEDSGVYFCASSPQGYGYTFGSGTRLTVV.